This passage covers 7 T cell receptor beta chains from one sample sequenced in a study of blood T cells in healthy people across ages. Primed by a sample-barcoded 5' primer and a J-beta primer mix, a second PCR proceeded for roughly 7 to 12 cycles. A single record per CDR3 protein comes from TCRdb applying MiXCR to the 5' RACE reads. The sample comprises around 1,500,000 distinct CDR3 sequences, around two fifths of which are singletons, and roughly 7.9% rests with the top ten. The sequencing input was blood. The source of these receptors is a young woman in good health.

This clonotype was observed a handful of times. The chain combines TRBV20-1 with TRBJ2-5, with 7 bases matching TRBD1. Germline assignment: CDR1 DFQATT and CDR2 SNEGSKA (reference sequence). V lost 6 bases and J lost 3; bases outside the gene matches: 4. The CDR3 has 12 amino acids. CDR3 loop: CSASGQKETQYF. Written as DNA, the CDR3 is TGCAGTGCATCGGGACAGAAAGAGACCCAGTACTTC.

This clonotype has only a few counts. The V call is TRBV28, the J call TRBJ2-1; 9 bases match TRBD2. Germline V CDR1 and CDR2: MDHEN, SYDVKM. With 6 bases clipped from V and 9 bases from J, the junction kept 15 bases outside the gene matches. This CDR3 is 16 amino acids long. CDR3 in DNA: TGTGCCAGCAGCGGTTTCCTACAGCGGGAGGAGTGTGAGCAGTTCTTC. This gives the protein CASSGFLQREECEQFF.

This clonotype was observed a few times. The DNA of the CDR3 is TGTGCCAGCAGACCCGTGCCGGGACAGGGTAAATACGAGCAGTACTTC. It codes for CASRPVPGQGKYEQYF. The chain employs TRBV25-1 and TRBJ2-7, with 9 bases matching TRBD1. Germline lookup yields CDR1 MGHDK and CDR2 SYGVNS. The CDR3 consists of 16 residues. The V and J ends lost 6 bases and 4 bases, in that order; junction bases with no gene match: 13.

V and J are TRBV2 and TRBJ1-5; unclear D gene. In germline, CDR1 is SNHLY, CDR2 FYNNEI. Trimming took 6 bases from V and 1 from J, leaving 13 bases between them. The CDR3 is 15 residues long. DNA of the CDR3: TGTGCCAGCAGCGACCGGACGGTCAGCAATCAGCCCCAGCATTTT. Translating it yields CASSDRTVSNQPQHF. The whole variable domain, filled in from reference TRBV2 and TRBJ1-5, reads EPEVTQTPSHQVTQMGQEVILRCVPISNHLYFYWYRQILGQKVEFLVSFYNNEISEKSEIFDDQFSVERPDGSNFTLKIRSTKLEDSAMYFCASSDRTVSNQPQHFGDGTRLSIL.

V is TRBV6-1 and J is TRBJ2-5; the D gene is possibly TRBD1 (5 bases). This CDR3 comprises 15 residues. V dropped 1 base and J dropped 3 bases, with 12 bases sitting between them. CDR1 is MNHNS, CDR2 SASEGT, per germline. The CDR3: CASSEGPGSKETQYF. DNA for the CDR3: TGTGCCAGCAGTGAAGGCCCAGGGTCCAAAGAGACCCAGTACTTC.

The gene calls are TRBV20-1 and TRBJ2-1, with D uncertain. Germline V gene data show CDR1 as DFQATT and CDR2 as SNEGSKA (reference sequence). The CDR3 length is 13 residues. Trimming stripped 1 base from V and 4 bases from J, with 8 bases between. The CDR3: CSARGDLYNEQFF. The CDR3 DNA is TGCAGTGCTAGAGGGGATCTTTACAATGAGCAGTTCTTC.

This chain connects TRBV5-1 to TRBJ2-3; 7 bases are shared with TRBD2. The CDR3 loop spans 13 amino acids. The J segment lost 4 bases and the V segment lost 5 bases, leaving 4 bases of the junction unmatched. Germline V gives CDR1 SGHRS, CDR2 YFSETQ. The CDR3 sequence is CASRGGLPDTQYF. The CDR3 nucleotides are TGCGCCAGCAGGGGAGGGTTGCCAGATACGCAGTATTTT.